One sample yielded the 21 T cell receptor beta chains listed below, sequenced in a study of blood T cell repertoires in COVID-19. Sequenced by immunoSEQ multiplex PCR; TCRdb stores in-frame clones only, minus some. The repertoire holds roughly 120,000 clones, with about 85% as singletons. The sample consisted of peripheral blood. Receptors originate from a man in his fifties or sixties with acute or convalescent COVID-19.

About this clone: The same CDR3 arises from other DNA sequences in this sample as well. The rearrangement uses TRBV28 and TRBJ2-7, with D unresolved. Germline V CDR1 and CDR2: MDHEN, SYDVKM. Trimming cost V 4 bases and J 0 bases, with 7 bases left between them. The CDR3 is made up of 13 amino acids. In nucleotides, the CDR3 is TGTGCCAGCAGTTCGGTTCTCTCCTACGAGCAGTACTTC. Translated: CASSSVLSYEQYF.

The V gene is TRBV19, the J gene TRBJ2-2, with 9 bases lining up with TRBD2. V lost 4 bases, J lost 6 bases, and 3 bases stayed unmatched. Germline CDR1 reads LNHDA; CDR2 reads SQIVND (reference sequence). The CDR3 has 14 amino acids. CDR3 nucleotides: TGTGCCAGTAGTACCGGACTAGCGCCCGGGGAGCTGTTTTTT. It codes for CASSTGLAPGELFF.

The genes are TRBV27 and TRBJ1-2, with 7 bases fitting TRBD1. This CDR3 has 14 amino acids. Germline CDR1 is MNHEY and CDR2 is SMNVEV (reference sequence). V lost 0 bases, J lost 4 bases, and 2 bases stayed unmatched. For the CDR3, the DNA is TGTGCCAGCAGTTTATCCAGGGGGAGCTATGGCTACACCTTC. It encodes CASSLSRGSYGYTF.

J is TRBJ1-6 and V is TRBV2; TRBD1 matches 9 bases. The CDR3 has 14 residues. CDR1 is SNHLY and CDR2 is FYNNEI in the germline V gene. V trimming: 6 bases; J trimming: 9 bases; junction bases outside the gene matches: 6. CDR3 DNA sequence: TGTGCCAGCAGGCGGACAGGGGCGGCTTCACCCCTCCACTTT. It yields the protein CASRRTGAASPLHF.

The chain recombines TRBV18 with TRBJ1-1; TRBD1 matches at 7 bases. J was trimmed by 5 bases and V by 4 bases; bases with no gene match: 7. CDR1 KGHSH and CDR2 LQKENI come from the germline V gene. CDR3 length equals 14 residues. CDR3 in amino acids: CASSQTGVGTEAFF. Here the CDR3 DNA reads TGTGCCAGCTCACAAACAGGGGTCGGGACTGAAGCTTTCTTT.

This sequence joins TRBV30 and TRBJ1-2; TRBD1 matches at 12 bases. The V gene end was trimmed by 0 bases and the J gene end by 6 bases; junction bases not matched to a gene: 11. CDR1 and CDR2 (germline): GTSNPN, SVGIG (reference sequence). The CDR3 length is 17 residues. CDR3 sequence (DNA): TGTGCCTGGAGTGTAAGGGGACCGGGACAGGGGGCGAATGGCTACACCTTC. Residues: CAWSVRGPGQGANGYTF.

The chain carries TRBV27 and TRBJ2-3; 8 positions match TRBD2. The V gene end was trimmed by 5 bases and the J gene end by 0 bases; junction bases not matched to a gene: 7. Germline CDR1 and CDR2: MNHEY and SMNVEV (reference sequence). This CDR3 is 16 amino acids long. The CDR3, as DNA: TGTGCCAGCAGTAGGGGCGGGGGGCCTAGCACAGATACGCAGTATTTT. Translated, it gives CASSRGGGPSTDTQYF.

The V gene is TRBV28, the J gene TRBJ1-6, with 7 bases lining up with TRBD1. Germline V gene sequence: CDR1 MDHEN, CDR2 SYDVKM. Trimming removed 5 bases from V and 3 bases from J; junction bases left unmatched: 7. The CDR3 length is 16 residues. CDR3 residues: CASSVRQGRYNSPLHF. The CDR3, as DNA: TGTGCCAGCAGTGTGCGACAGGGCCGCTATAATTCACCCCTCCACTTT.

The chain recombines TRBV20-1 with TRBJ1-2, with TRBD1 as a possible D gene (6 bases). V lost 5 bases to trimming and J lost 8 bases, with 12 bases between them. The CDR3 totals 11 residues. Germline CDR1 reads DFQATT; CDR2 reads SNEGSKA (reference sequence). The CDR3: CSAWGQGGYTF. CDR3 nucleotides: TGCAGTGCTTGGGGCCAGGGGGGCTACACCTTC.

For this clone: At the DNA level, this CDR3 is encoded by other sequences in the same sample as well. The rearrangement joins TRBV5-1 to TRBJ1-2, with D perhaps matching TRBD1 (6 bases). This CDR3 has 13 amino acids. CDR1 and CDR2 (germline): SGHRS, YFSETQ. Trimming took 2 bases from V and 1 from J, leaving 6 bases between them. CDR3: CASSLQGNYGYTF. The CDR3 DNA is TGCGCCAGCAGCTTACAGGGTAACTATGGCTACACCTTC. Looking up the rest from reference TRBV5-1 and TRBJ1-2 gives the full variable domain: KAGVTQTPRYLIKTRGQQVTLSCSPISGHRSVSWYQQTPGQGLQFLFEYFSETQRNKGNFPGRFSGRQFSNSRSEMNVSTLELGDSALYLCASSLQGNYGYTFGSGTRLTVV.

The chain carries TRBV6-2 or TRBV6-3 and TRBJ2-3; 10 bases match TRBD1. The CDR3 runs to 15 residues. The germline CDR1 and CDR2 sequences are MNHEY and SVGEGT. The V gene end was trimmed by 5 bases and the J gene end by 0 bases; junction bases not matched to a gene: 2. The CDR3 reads CASSAGQGSTDTQYF. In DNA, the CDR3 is TGTGCCAGCAGTGCGGGACAGGGGAGCACAGATACGCAGTATTTT.

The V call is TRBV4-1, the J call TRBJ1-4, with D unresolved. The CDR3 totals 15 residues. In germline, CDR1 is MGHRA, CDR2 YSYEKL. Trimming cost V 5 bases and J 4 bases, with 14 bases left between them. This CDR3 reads CASSNLGLINEKLFF. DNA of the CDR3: TGCGCCAGCAGCAACCTAGGTCTGATTAATGAAAAACTGTTTTTT.

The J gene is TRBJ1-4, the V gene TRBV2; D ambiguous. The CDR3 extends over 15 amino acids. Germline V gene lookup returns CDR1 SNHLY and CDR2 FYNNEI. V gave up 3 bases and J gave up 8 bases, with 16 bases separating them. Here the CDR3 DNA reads TGTGCCAGCAGTGAGCAGACCGCCGCGGGCGAAAAACTGTTTTTT. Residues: CASSEQTAAGEKLFF.

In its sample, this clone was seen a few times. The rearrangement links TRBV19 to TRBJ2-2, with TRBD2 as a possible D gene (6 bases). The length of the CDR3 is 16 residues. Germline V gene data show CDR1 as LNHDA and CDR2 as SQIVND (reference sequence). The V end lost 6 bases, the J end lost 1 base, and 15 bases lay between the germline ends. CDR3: CASSLRGGRNTGELFF. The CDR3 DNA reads TGTGCCAGTAGCCTCCGGGGAGGCCGGAACACCGGGGAGCTGTTTTTT.

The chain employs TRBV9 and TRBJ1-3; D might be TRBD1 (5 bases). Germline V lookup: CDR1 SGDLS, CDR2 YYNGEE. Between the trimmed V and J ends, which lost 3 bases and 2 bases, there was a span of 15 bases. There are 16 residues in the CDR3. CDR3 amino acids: CASSEGLVGAGNTIYF. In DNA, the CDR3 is TGTGCCAGCAGCGAGGGGCTGGTAGGGGCTGGAAACACCATATATTTT. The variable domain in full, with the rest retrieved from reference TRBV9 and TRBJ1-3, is DSGVTQTPKHLITATGQRVTLRCSPRSGDLSVYWYQQSLDQGLQFLIQYYNGEERAKGNILERFSAQQFPDLHSELNLSSLELGDSALYFCASSEGLVGAGNTIYFGEGSWLTVV.

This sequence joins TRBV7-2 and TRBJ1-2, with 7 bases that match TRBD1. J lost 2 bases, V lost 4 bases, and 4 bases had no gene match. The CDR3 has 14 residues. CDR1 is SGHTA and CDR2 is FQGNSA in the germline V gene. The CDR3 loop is CASSSSTGNYGYTF. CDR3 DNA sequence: TGTGCCAGCAGCTCCTCGACAGGGAACTATGGCTACACCTTC.

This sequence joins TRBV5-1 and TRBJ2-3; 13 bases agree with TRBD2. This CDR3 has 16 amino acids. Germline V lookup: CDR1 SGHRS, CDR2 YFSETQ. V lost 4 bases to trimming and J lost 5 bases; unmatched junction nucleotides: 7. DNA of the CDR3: TGCGCCAGCAGCGCAACTAGCGGGGGGGCCAAAGATACGCAGTATTTT. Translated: CASSATSGGAKDTQYF.

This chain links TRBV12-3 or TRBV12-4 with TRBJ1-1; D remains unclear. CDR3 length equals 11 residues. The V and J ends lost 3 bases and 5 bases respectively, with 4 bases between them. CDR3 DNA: TGTGCCAGCAGTTTTTCAACTGAAGCTTTCTTT. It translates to CASSFSTEAFF.

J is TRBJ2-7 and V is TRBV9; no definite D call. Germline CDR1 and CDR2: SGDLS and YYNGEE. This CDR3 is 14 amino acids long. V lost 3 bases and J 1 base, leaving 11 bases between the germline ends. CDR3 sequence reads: CASSASQLSYEQYF. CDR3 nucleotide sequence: TGTGCCAGCAGCGCATCACAGCTTTCCTACGAGCAGTACTTC.

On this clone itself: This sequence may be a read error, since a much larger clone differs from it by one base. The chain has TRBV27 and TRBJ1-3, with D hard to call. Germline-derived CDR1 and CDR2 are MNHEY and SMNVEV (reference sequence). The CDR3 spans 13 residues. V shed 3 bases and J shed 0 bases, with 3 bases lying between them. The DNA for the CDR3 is TGTGCCAGCAGTTTCCGCTCTGGAAACACCATATATTTT. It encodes CASSFRSGNTIYF.

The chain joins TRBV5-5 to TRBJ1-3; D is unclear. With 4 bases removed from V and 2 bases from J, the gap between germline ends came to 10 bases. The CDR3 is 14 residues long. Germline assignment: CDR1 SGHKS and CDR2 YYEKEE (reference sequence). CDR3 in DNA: TGTGCCAGCAGCCCCATACTTGCTGGAAACACCATATATTTT. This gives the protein CASSPILAGNTIYF. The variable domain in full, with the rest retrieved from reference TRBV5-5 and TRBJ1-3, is DAGVTQSPTHLIKTRGQQVTLRCSPISGHKSVSWYQQVLGQGPQFIFQYYEKEERGRGNFPDRFSARQFPNYSSELNVNALLLGDSALYLCASSPILAGNTIYFGEGSWLTVV.